This T cell receptor (beta chain) derives from a study of STAT5B mutations in CD4+ large granular lymphocyte leukemia. Study-wide findings and caveats: Patient CD4-sorted repertoires stayed more clonal than healthy ones after leukemic-clone removal.

As concerns this clone: The antigen is undetermined.

Original processing methods: Productive clonotypes were detectable down to 2.59 x 10-5 frequency. Repertoires were generated with immunoSEQ multiplex PCR, while TCRdb's copy carries only in-frame clones and drops some. The DNA was the basis for D and trimming; V, J and clone size are from that table. Of some 21,000 clones in the sample, 79% were seen once. This TCR was sampled from a human donor in good health. Sequenced input: CD4+ T cells from blood buffy coats.

In nucleotides, the CDR3 is TGCGCCAGCAGCTTGGTTCCGGTGGCGAACACCGGGGAGCTGTTTTTT. This translates into CASSLVPVANTGELFF. The J gene is TRBJ2-2, the V gene TRBV5-1; D not certain. CDR3 length equals 16 residues. V lost 0 bases and J 0 bases, leaving 9 bases between the germline ends. CDR1 and CDR2 from the germline V gene are SGHRS and YFSETQ.